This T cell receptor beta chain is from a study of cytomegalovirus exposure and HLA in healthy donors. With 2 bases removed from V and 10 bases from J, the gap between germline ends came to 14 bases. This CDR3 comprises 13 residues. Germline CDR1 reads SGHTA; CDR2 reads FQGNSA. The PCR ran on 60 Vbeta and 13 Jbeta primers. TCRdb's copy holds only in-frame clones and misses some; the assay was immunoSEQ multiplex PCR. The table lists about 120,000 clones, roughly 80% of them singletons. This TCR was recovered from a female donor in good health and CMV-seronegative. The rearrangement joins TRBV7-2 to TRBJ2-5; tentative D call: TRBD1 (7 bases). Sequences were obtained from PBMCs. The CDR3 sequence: CASSLYRGRDQYF. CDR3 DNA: TGTGCCAGCAGCTTATATAGGGGGCGGGACCAGTACTTC.